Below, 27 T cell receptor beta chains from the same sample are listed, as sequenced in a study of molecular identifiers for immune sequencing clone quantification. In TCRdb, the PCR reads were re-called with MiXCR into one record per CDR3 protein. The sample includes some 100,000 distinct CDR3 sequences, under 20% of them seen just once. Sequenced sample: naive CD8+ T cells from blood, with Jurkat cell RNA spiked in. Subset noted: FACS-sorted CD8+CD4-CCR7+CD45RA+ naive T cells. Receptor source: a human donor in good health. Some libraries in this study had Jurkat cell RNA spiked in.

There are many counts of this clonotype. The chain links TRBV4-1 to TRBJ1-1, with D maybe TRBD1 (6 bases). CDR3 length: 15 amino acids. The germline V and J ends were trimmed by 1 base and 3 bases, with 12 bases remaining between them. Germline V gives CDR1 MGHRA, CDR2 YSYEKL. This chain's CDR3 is CASSQVSGADTEAFF. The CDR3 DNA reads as TGCGCCAGCAGCCAAGTTTCAGGGGCAGACACTGAAGCTTTCTTT.

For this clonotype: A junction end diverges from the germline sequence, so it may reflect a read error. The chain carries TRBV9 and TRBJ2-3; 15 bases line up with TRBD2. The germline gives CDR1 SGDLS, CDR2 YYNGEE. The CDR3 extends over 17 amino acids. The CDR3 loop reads CARSPWTSGGAGDTQYF. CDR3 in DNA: TGTGCCCGCAGCCCCTGGACTAGCGGGGGGGCGGGAGATACGCAGTATTTT.

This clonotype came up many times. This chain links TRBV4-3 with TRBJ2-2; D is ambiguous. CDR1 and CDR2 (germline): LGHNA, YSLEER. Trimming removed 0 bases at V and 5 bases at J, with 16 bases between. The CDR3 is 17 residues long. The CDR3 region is CASSQEQWQPRTGELFF. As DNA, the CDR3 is TGCGCCAGCAGCCAAGAGCAATGGCAGCCCAGGACCGGGGAGCTGTTTTTT.

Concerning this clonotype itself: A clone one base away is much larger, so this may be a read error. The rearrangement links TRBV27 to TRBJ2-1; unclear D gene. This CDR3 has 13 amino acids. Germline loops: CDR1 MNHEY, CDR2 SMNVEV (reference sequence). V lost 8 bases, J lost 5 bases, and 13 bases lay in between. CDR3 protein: CASGPGRHNEQFF. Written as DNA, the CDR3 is TGTGCCAGCGGTCCCGGCCGACACAATGAGCAGTTCTTC.

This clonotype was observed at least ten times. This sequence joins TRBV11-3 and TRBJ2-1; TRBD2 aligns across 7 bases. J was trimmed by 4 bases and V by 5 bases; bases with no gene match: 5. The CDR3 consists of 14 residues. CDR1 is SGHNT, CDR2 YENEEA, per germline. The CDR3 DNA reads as TGTGCCAGCAGCCGTAGCGGGCCGTACAATGAGCAGTTCTTC. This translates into CASSRSGPYNEQFF.

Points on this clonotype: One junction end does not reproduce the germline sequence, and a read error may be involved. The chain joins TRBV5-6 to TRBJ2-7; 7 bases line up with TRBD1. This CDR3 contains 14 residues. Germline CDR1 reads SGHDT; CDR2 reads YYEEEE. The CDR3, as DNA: TGTGCCAGCAGCTTGGGGCAGGGGGTCTACGGGCAGTACTTC. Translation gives CASSLGQGVYGQYF.

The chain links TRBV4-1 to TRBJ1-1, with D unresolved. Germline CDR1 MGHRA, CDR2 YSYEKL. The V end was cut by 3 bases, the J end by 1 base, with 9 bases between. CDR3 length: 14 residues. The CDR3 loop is CASSHLPPNTEAFF. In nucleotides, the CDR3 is TGCGCCAGCAGCCACCTGCCGCCGAACACTGAAGCTTTCTTT.

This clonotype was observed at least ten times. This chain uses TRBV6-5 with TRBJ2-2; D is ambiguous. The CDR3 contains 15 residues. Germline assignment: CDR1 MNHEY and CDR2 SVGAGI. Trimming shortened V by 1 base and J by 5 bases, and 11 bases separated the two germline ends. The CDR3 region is CASSYYDGSTGELFF. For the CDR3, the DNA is TGTGCCAGCAGTTACTATGACGGAAGTACCGGGGAGCTGTTTTTT.

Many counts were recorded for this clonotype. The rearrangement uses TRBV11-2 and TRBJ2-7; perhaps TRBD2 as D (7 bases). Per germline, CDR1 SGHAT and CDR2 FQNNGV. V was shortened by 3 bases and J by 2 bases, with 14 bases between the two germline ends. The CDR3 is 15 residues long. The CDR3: CASSFGGGPPYEQYF. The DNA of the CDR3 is TGTGCCAGCAGCTTCGGCGGGGGCCCGCCCTACGAGCAGTACTTC.

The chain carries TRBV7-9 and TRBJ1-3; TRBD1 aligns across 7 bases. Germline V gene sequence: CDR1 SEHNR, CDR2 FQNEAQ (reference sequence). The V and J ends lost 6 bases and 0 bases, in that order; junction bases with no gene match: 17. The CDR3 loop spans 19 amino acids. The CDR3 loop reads CASSPSVWTGETSGNTIYF. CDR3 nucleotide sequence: TGTGCCAGCAGTCCCAGTGTTTGGACAGGTGAAACCTCTGGAAACACCATATATTTT.

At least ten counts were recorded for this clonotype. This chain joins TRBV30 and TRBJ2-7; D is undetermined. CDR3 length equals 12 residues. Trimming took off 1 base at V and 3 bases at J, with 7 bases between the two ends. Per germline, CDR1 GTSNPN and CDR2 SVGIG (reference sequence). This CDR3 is CAWSDSSYEQYF. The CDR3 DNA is TGTGCCTGGAGTGACAGCAGCTACGAGCAGTACTTC. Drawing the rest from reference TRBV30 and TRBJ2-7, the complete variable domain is SQTIHQWPATLVQPVGSPLSLECTVEGTSNPNLYWYRQAAGRGLQLLFYSVGIGQISSEVPQNLSASRPQDRQFILSSKKLLLSDSGFYLCAWSDSSYEQYFGPGTRLTVT.

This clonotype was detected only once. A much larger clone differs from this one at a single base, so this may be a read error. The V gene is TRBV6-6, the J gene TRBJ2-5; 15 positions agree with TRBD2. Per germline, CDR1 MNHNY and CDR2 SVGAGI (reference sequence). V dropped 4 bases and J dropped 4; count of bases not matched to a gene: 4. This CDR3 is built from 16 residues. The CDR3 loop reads CASSCEGLAGGETQYF. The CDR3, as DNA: TGTGCCAGCAGTTGCGAGGGACTAGCGGGAGGAGAGACCCAGTACTTC.

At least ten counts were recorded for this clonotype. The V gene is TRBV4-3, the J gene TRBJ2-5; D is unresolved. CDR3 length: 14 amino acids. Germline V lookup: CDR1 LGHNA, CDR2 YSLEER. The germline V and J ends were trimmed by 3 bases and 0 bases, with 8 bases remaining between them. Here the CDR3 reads CASSQTDDQETQYF. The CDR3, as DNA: TGCGCCAGCAGCCAGACCGATGACCAAGAGACCCAGTACTTC.

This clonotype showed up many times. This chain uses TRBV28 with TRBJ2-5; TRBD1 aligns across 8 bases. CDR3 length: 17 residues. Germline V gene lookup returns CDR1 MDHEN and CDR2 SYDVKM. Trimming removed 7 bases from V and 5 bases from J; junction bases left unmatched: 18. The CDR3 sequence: CASTPSEGAGGYETQYF. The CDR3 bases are TGTGCCAGCACTCCTTCGGAGGGGGCAGGGGGCTATGAGACCCAGTACTTC.

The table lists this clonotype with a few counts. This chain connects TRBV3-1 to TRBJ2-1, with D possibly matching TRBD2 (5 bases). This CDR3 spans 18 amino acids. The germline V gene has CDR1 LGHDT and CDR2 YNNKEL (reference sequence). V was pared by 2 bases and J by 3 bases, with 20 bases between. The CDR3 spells CASSQNHPDSALYNEQFF. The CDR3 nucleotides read TGTGCCAGCAGCCAAAATCACCCGGACTCAGCCCTCTACAATGAGCAGTTCTTC.

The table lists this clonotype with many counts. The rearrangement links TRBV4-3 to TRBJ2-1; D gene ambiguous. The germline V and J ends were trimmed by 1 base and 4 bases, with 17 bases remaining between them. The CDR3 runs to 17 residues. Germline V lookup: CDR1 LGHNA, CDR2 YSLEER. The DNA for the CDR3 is TGCGCCAGCAGCCAAGGATTTCTCAGGCAAAAATACAATGAGCAGTTCTTC. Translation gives CASSQGFLRQKYNEQFF.

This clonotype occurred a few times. CDR3 amino acids: CASSLPSGYTNTGELFF. The DNA for the CDR3 is TGTGCCAGCAGCCTACCATCAGGGTACACGAACACCGGGGAGCTGTTTTTT. The gene calls are TRBV7-2 and TRBJ2-2; D might be TRBD1 (5 bases). The CDR3 runs 17 residues. Deletions cut 5 bases from V and 0 bases from J, with 16 bases between. Germline CDR1 reads SGHTA; CDR2 reads FQGNSA.

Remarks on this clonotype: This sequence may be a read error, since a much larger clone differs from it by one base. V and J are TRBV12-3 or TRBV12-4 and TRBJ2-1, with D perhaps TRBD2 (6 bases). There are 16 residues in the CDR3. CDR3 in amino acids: CASGLNLYGGYNEQFF. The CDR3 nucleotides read TGTGCCAGCGGTTTAAATTTGTATGGAGGGTACAATGAGCAGTTCTTC.

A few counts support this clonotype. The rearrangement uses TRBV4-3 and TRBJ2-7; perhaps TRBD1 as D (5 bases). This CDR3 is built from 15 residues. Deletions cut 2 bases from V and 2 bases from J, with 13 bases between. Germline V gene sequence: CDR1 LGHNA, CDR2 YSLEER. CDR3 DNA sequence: TGCGCCAGCAGCCAACTCTTCGCAGGGACCTACGAGCAGTACTTC. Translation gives CASSQLFAGTYEQYF.

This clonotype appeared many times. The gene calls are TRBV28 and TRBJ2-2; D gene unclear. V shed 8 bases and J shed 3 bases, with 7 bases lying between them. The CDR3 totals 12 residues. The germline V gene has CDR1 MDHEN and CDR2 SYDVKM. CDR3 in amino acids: CASEQYTGELFF. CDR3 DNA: TGTGCCAGCGAACAGTACACCGGGGAGCTGTTTTTT.

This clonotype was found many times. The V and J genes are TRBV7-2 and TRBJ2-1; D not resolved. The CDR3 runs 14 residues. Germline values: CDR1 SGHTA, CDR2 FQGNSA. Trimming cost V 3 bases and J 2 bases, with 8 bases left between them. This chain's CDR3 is CASSLVVTYNEQFF. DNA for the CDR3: TGTGCCAGCAGCTTGGTTGTGACCTACAATGAGCAGTTCTTC.

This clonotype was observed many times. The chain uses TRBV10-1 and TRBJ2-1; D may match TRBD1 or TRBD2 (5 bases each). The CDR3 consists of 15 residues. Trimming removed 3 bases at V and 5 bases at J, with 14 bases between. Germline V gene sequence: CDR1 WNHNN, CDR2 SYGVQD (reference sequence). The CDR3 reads CASSDPRDPDNEQFF. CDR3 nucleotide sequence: TGCGCCAGCAGTGACCCCCGGGACCCAGACAATGAGCAGTTCTTC.

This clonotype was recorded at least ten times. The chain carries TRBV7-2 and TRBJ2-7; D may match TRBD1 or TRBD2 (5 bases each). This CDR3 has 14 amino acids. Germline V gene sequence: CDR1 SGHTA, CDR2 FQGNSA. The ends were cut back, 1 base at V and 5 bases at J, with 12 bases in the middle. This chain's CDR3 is CASSLVGGYDEQYF. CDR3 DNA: TGTGCCAGCAGCTTAGTTGGGGGTTACGACGAGCAGTACTTC.

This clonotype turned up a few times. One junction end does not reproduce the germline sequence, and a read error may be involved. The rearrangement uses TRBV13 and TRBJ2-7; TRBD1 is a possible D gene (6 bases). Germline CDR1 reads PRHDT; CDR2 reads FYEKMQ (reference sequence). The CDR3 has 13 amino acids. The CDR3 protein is CAGSLDRTYEQYF. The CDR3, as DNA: TGTGCCGGCAGCTTGGACAGAACCTACGAGCAGTACTTC.

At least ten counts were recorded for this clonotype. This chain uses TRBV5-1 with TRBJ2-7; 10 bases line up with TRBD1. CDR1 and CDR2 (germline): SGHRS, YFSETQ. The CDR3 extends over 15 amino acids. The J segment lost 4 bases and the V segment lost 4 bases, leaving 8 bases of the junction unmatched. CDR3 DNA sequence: TGCGCCAGCAGCCCCAAGGACAGGGGGGTGTACGAGCAGTACTTC. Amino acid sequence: CASSPKDRGVYEQYF.

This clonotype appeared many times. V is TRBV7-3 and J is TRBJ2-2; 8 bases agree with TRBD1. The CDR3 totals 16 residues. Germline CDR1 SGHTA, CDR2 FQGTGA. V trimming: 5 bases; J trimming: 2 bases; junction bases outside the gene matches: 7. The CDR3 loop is CASSPTTGDNTGELFF. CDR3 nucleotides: TGTGCCAGCAGCCCTACGACAGGGGATAACACCGGGGAGCTGTTTTTT. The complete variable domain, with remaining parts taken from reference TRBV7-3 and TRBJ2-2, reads GAGVSQTPSNKVTEKGKYVELRCDPISGHTALYWYRQSLGQGPEFLIYFQGTGAADDSGLPNDRFFAVRPEGSVSTLKIQRTERGDSAVYLCASSPTTGDNTGELFFGEGSRLTVL.

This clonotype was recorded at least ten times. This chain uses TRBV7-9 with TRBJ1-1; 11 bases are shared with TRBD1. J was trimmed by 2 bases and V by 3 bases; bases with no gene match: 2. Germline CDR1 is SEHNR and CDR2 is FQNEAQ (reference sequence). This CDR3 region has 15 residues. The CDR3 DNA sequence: TGTGCCAGCAGCTTGGGACAGGGGGGAAACACTGAAGCTTTCTTT. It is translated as CASSLGQGGNTEAFF.